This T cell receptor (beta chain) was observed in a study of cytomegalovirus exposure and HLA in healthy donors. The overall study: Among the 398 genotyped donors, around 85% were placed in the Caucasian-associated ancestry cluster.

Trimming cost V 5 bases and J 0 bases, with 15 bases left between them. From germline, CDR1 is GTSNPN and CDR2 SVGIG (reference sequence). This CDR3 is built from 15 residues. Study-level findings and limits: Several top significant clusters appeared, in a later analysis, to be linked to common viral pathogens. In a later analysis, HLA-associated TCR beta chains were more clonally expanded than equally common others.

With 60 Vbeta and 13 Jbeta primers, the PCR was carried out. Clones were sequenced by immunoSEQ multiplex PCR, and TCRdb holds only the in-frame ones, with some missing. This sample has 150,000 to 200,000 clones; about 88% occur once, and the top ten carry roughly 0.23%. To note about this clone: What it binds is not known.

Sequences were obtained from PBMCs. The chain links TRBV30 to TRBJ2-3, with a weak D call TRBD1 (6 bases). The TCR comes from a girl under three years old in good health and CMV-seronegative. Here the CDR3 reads CAWVHTGPSTDTQYF. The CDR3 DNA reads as TGTGCCTGGGTTCACACAGGGCCCAGCACAGATACGCAGTATTTT. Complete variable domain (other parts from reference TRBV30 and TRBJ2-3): SQTIHQWPATLVQPVGSPLSLECTVEGTSNPNLYWYRQAAGRGLQLLFYSVGIGQISSEVPQNLSASRPQDRQFILSSKKLLLSDSGFYLCAWVHTGPSTDTQYFGPGTRLTVL.